The 28 T cell receptor beta chains below come from one sample, sequenced in a study of cytomegalovirus exposure and HLA in healthy donors (dated 2017 in TCRdb). Libraries came from the immunoSEQ multiplex PCR assay. The multiplex PCR relied on a mix of 60 forward primers for TCR Vbeta segments and 13 reverse primers for TCR Jbeta segments. In its TCRdb copy, this immuneACCESS table keeps in-frame sequences only and misses some clones. Where compared with another copy, unresolved V genes explain less than half of these, and the others have no known cause. The sample records around 92,000 clones, around 80% of which are singletons. The ten largest account for 2% to 2.5% of the sample. Specimen: PBMCs. The receptors come from a man in his late teens or twenties in good health and CMV-seronegative.

In its sample, this clone was seen a few times. The chain recombines TRBV4-1 with TRBJ2-7; perhaps TRBD1 as D (5 bases). This CDR3 spans 14 amino acids. Germline lookup yields CDR1 MGHRA and CDR2 YSYEKL. Deletions cut 0 bases from V and 5 bases from J, with 11 bases between. This CDR3 reads CASSQDAGADEQYF. The CDR3 DNA follows: TGCGCCAGCAGCCAAGATGCTGGGGCAGACGAGCAGTACTTC.

V is TRBV5-1 and J is TRBJ2-7, with D unclear. The length of the CDR3 is 15 residues. Trimming removed 0 bases at V and 6 bases at J, with 16 bases between. CDR1 and CDR2 (germline): SGHRS, YFSETQ. The CDR3 spells CASSLDDTALGEQYF. For the CDR3, the DNA is TGCGCCAGCAGCTTGGACGACACCGCTTTGGGCGAGCAGTACTTC.

The chain couples TRBV19 to TRBJ2-1, with 7 bases aligning to TRBD1. CDR3 length: 13 residues. Unmatched junction bases numbered 7, after V lost 4 bases and J lost 10 bases. CDR1 LNHDA and CDR2 SQIVND come from the germline V gene (reference sequence). As DNA, the CDR3 is TGTGCCAGTAGTACCCAGGGGGTTAGCGAGCAGTTCTTC. Its translation: CASSTQGVSEQFF.

Here the CDR3 DNA reads TGTGCCAGCAGCCCCCGAACAGATAGCAATCAGCCCCAGCATTTT. Translation gives CASSPRTDSNQPQHF. This chain uses TRBV21-1 with TRBJ1-5; the table calls TRBD1, which could not be checked here. TRBV21-1 is noted as a pseudogene. This CDR3 spans 15 amino acids.

V gene TRBV5-4 combines with J gene TRBJ2-5; D ambiguous. CDR1 and CDR2 from the germline V gene are SGHNT and YYREEE (reference sequence). The CDR3 is made up of 14 amino acids. V was pared by 4 bases and J by 6 bases, with 16 bases between. The CDR3 reads CASSPGGRVKTQYF. CDR3 DNA: TGTGCCAGCAGCCCGGGTGGTCGCGTAAAGACCCAGTACTTC.

Only one count was recorded for this clone. The chain uses TRBV6-5 and TRBJ1-4, with D possibly being TRBD1 (6 bases). Germline assignment: CDR1 MNHEY and CDR2 SVGAGI. The CDR3 contains 15 residues. V was pared by 5 bases and J by 8 bases, with 18 bases between. DNA for the CDR3: TGTGCCAGCAGTATACAGGGTCTCTTGGGCGAAAAACTGTTTTTT. It encodes CASSIQGLLGEKLFF.

The chain carries TRBV7-8 and TRBJ1-2, with unresolved D. The CDR3 is made up of 15 amino acids. The ends were cut back, 0 bases at V and 1 base at J, with 9 bases in the middle. Germline V gene sequence: CDR1 SGHVS, CDR2 FQNEAQ. The CDR3 DNA reads TGTGCCAGCAGCTTAGCGGCGTCTAGTAACTATGGCTACACCTTC. Its protein product is CASSLAASSNYGYTF.

The rearrangement links TRBV4-1 to TRBJ2-2; 11 bases are a match to TRBD1. This CDR3 has 19 residues. Germline assignment: CDR1 MGHRA and CDR2 YSYEKL. V lost 3 bases, J lost 0 bases, and 9 bases stayed unmatched. Here the CDR3 reads CASSHPGQGVRSNTGELFF. In DNA, the CDR3 is TGCGCCAGCAGCCACCCGGGACAGGGGGTTCGCTCGAACACCGGGGAGCTGTTTTTT.

Only a few counts were recorded for this clone. This chain's CDR3 is CASRPDRACSTNEKLFF. The CDR3 coding sequence is TGTGCCAGCAGACCTGACAGGGCATGTTCGACTAATGAAAAACTGTTTTTT. V is TRBV6-8 and J is TRBJ1-4, with 7 bases lining up with TRBD1. The junction had 12 bases not matched to a gene; V was cut back by 6 bases and J by 2 bases. Germline lookup yields CDR1 MNHGY and CDR2 SAAAGT. This CDR3 has 17 residues.

The chain combines TRBV5-1 with TRBJ2-1; 8 bases agree with TRBD2. The CDR3 is 15 amino acids. Germline CDR1 and CDR2: SGHRS and YFSETQ. With V trimmed by 2 bases and J by 2 bases, 3 bases remained unmatched. In DNA, the CDR3 is TGCGCCAGCAGCTTAGGCGGGGGGACCTACAATGAGCAGTTCTTC. Amino acid sequence: CASSLGGGTYNEQFF.

Of note for this clone: Other DNA sequences of this sample code for an identical CDR3. The chain employs TRBV5-1 and TRBJ1-2; 7 nucleotides match TRBD1. Germline V gene lookup returns CDR1 SGHRS and CDR2 YFSETQ. This CDR3 has 13 amino acids. J was trimmed by 5 bases and V by 4 bases; bases with no gene match: 5. In nucleotides, the CDR3 is TGCGCCAGCAGCGGGGACAGTCTATATGGCTACACCTTC. This encodes CASSGDSLYGYTF.

This sequence joins TRBV13 and TRBJ2-1; 8 bases match TRBD1. CDR1 PRHDT and CDR2 FYEKMQ come from the germline V gene (reference sequence). V lost 5 bases to trimming and J lost 10 bases; unmatched junction nucleotides: 7. The CDR3 contains 13 residues. CDR3 region: CASSLDRVYEQFF. DNA of the CDR3: TGTGCCAGCAGCCTGGACAGGGTGTACGAGCAGTTCTTC. The full variable domain, rest sourced from reference TRBV13 and TRBJ2-1, is AAGVIQSPRHLIKEKRETATLKCYPIPRHDTVYWYQQGPGQDPQFLISFYEKMQSDKGSIPDRFSAQQFSDYHSELNMSSLELGDSALYFCASSLDRVYEQFFGPGTRLTVL.

The J gene is TRBJ1-1, the V gene TRBV19, with TRBD1 matching over 7 bases. The junction had 3 bases not matched to a gene; V was cut back by 7 bases and J by 1 base. The CDR3 loop spans 13 amino acids. CDR1 and CDR2 from the germline V gene are LNHDA and SQIVND (reference sequence). Here the CDR3 reads CASKGTANTEAFF. In DNA form, the CDR3 reads TGTGCCAGTAAAGGGACAGCGAACACTGAAGCTTTCTTT.

The CDR3 DNA follows: TGTGCCAGCAGTTTAGCCGCGGGGGCCTCTTCTTACGAGCAGTACTTC. Encoded protein: CASSLAAGASSYEQYF. This chain connects TRBV27 to TRBJ2-7, with D possibly being TRBD2 (7 bases). CDR3 length equals 16 residues. Trimming took 2 bases from V and 4 from J, leaving 18 bases between them. Germline lookup yields CDR1 MNHEY and CDR2 SMNVEV (reference sequence).

The chain recombines TRBV5-6 with TRBJ2-7; D gene uncertain. Per the germline V gene, CDR1 is SGHDT and CDR2 is YYEEEE. Trimming shortened V by 0 bases and J by 3 bases, and 7 bases separated the two germline ends. CDR3 length: 13 residues. DNA of the CDR3: TGTGCCAGCAGCTTGGCCCTGAGCTACGAGCAGTACTTC. Translation: CASSLALSYEQYF. Full variable domain (missing parts from reference TRBV5-6 and TRBJ2-7): DAGVTQSPTHLIKTRGQQVTLRCSPKSGHDTVSWYQQALGQGPQFIFQYYEEEERQRGNFPDRFSGHQFPNYSSELNVNALLLGDSALYLCASSLALSYEQYFGPGTRLTVT.

This clone showed up just a few times. The rearrangement links TRBV11-3 to TRBJ2-6, with D possibly matching TRBD1 (5 bases). The CDR3 contains 16 residues. The V end was cut by 4 bases, the J end by 2 bases, with 12 bases between. The germline CDR1 and CDR2 sequences are SGHNT and YENEEA. The CDR3 DNA reads as TGTGCCAGCAGCTCCAGGGAAGCTCCTGGGGCCAACGTCCTGACTTTC. Protein sequence: CASSSREAPGANVLTF.

This rearrangement joins TRBV7-2 to TRBJ1-5; D gene unclear. Germline V CDR1 and CDR2: SGHTA, FQGNSA. Trimming stripped 3 bases from V and 4 bases from J, with 13 bases between. The CDR3 contains 15 residues. The CDR3 DNA is TGTGCCAGCAGCTTTCAATCGAACGCGAATCAGCCCCAGCATTTT. It specifies CASSFQSNANQPQHF.

This rearrangement joins TRBV10-3 to TRBJ1-3; D unclear. V lost 9 bases to trimming and J lost 0 bases, with 9 bases between them. CDR3 length equals 13 residues. Per germline, CDR1 ENHRY and CDR2 SYGVKD. The CDR3 coding sequence is TGTGCCATAAATGGCTTCTCTGGAAACACCATATATTTT. Its protein is CAINGFSGNTIYF.

The chain uses TRBV5-4 and TRBJ2-1; TRBD2 might be the D (6 bases). The CDR3 is 14 residues long. Germline V gene data show CDR1 as SGHNT and CDR2 as YYREEE (reference sequence). The ends were cut back, 3 bases at V and 4 bases at J, with 11 bases in the middle. CDR3 residues: CASSWGDGYNEQFF. CDR3 DNA sequence: TGTGCCAGCAGCTGGGGGGACGGGTACAATGAGCAGTTCTTC.

This chain connects TRBV5-1 to TRBJ2-7; D gene unclear. Trimming removed 4 bases from V and 4 bases from J, with 18 bases in between. This CDR3 is built from 15 residues. Per germline, CDR1 SGHRS and CDR2 YFSETQ. The CDR3 here is CASSTDGMKIYEQYF. The CDR3 region has the DNA TGCGCCAGCAGCACAGACGGAATGAAAATATACGAGCAGTACTTC.

The chain couples TRBV19 to TRBJ2-5, with 9 nucleotides matching TRBD2. Germline CDR1 is LNHDA and CDR2 is SQIVND (reference sequence). V was pared by 9 bases and J by 0 bases, with 5 bases of the junction left unmatched. The CDR3 spans 14 residues. DNA of the CDR3: TGTGCCAGCAAGCGGGGGGCCGACCAAGAGACCCAGTACTTC. It codes for CASKRGADQETQYF.

The CDR3 loop reads CASSETGKSGNTIYF. The CDR3, as DNA: TGTGCCAGCAGTGAAACAGGGAAATCTGGAAACACCATATATTTT. This sequence joins TRBV5-5 and TRBJ1-3, with D perhaps matching TRBD1 (6 bases). CDR3 length equals 15 residues. Trimming pared 5 bases from V and 1 base from J, leaving 13 bases between. Per the germline V gene, CDR1 is SGHKS and CDR2 is YYEKEE (reference sequence).

The chain couples TRBV4-1 to TRBJ1-2, with a possible D match to TRBD1 (6 bases). Germline V gives CDR1 MGHRA, CDR2 YSYEKL. V lost 1 base and J 8 bases, leaving 17 bases between the germline ends. The CDR3 has 15 amino acids. In DNA form, the CDR3 reads TGCGCCAGCAGCCAAGCGCCCAACGCAGGGGAGGGCTACACCTTC. Protein product: CASSQAPNAGEGYTF.

The gene calls are TRBV9 and TRBJ2-3, with 8 positions matching TRBD2. The V and J ends lost 2 bases and 0 bases, in that order; junction bases with no gene match: 8. From germline, CDR1 is SGDLS and CDR2 YYNGEE. The CDR3 is 17 amino acids. This chain's CDR3 is CASSVLSGTRSTDTQYF. Here the CDR3 DNA reads TGTGCCAGCAGCGTGCTCTCTGGGACTAGGAGCACAGATACGCAGTATTTT.

CDR3 protein: CASSPQGGSPLHF. In DNA, the CDR3 is TGCGCCAGCAGCCCTCAGGGCGGATCACCCCTCCACTTT. The chain employs TRBV5-1 and TRBJ1-6; a possible D gene is TRBD1 (5 bases). This CDR3 has 13 amino acids. With 4 bases removed from V and 10 bases from J, the gap between germline ends came to 12 bases. CDR1 and CDR2 from the germline V gene are SGHRS and YFSETQ.

V is TRBV19 and J is TRBJ1-4; 8 positions agree with TRBD1. The V segment lost 5 bases and the J segment 11 bases; nucleotides outside the gene matches: 7. Germline lookup yields CDR1 LNHDA and CDR2 SQIVND (reference sequence). The CDR3 sequence is 13 residues long. The CDR3, as DNA: TGTGCCAGTAGTGCCGGACAGGGTCGGAAACTGTTTTTT. This gives the protein CASSAGQGRKLFF.

The chain employs TRBV5-5 and TRBJ1-5; TRBD1 is a possible D gene (6 bases). The CDR3 is 17 amino acids. V was pared by 0 bases and J by 1 base, with 14 bases between. Germline assignment: CDR1 SGHKS and CDR2 YYEKEE (reference sequence). CDR3 nucleotide sequence: TGTGCCAGCAGCTTGGAGGTGGGGGCCAAGAGCAATCAGCCCCAGCATTTT. Translating it yields CASSLEVGAKSNQPQHF.

The rearrangement joins TRBV7-2 to TRBJ1-6, with TRBD1 matching 8 bases. Germline-derived CDR1 and CDR2 are SGHTA and FQGNSA. V was pared by 3 bases and J by 10 bases, with 5 bases of the junction left unmatched. This CDR3 has 14 amino acids. CDR3 region: CASSFYRGSSPLHF. As DNA, the CDR3 is TGTGCCAGCAGCTTTTACAGGGGGAGCTCACCCCTCCACTTT.